Sequencing of this T cell receptor (beta chain) was carried out in a study of blood T cell repertoires in COVID-19. Across the study: Acute and convalescent COVID-19 specimens originated in the United States, Italy and Spain.

In the authors' workflow: Reference gene primer amplification in the assay estimated nucleated cell counts. Assay: immunoSEQ multiplex PCR; the TCRdb copy retains only in-frame clones and omits some. V, J and clone size are taken as reported in that table, and D and trimming were inferred from the DNA itself. The sample consists of 35,000 to 40,000 clones, about 90% of them appearing once. The CDR3 totals 16 residues. Trimming at V came to 0 bases and at J to 2 bases, leaving 8 bases not matched to a gene. From germline, CDR1 is SGHRS and CDR2 YFSETQ. The TCR originated in an older man with acute or convalescent COVID-19. The chain is built from TRBV5-1 and TRBJ2-7; 7 positions match TRBD1. The sequenced material came from peripheral blood. The CDR3 nucleotides read TGCGCCAGCAGCTTGGCCCCATCCAGGGGGACCTACGAGCAGTACTTC. Translated, it gives CASSLAPSRGTYEQYF.